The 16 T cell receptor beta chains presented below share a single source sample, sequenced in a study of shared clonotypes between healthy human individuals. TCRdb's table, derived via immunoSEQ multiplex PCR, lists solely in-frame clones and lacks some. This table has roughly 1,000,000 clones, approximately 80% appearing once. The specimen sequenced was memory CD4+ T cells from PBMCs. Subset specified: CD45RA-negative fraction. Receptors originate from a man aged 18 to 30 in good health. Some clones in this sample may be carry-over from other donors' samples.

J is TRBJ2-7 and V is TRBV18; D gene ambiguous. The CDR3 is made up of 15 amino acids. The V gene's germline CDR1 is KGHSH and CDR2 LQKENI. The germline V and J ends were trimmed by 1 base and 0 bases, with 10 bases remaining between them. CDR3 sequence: CASSPQSADSYEQYF. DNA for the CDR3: TGTGCCAGCTCACCACAGTCGGCAGACTCCTACGAGCAGTACTTC. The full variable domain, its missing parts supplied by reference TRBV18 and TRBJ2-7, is NAGVMQNPRHLVRRRGQEARLRCSPMKGHSHVYWYRQLPEEGLKFMVYLQKENIIDESGMPKERFSAEFPKEGPSILRIQQVVRGDSAAYFCASSPQSADSYEQYFGPGTRLTVT.

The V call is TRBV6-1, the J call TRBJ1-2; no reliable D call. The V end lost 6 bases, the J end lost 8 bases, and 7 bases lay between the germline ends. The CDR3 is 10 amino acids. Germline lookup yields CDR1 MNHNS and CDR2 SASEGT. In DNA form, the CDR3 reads TGTGCCAGCAGCTTTCTCGGCTACACCTTC. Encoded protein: CASSFLGYTF.

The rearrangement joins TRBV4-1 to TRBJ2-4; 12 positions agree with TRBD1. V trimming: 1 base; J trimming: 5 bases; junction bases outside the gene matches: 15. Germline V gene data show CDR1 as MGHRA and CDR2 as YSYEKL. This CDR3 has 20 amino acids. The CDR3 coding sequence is TGCGCCAGCAGCCAAGCCGCCCCCGGGACAGGGGGCTACCGGGAAAACATTCAGTACTTC. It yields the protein CASSQAAPGTGGYRENIQYF.

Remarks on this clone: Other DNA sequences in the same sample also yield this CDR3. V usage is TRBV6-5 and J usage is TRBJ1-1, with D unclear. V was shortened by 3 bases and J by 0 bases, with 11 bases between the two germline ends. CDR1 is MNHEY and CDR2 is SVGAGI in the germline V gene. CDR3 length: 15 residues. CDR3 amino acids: CASSYSRRMNTEAFF. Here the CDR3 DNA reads TGTGCCAGCAGTTATTCTCGCAGGATGAACACTGAAGCTTTCTTT.

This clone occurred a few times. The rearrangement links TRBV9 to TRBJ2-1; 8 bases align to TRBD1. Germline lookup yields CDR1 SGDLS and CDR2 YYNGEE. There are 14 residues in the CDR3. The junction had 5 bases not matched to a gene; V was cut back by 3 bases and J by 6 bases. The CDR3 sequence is CASSAGQGSNEQFF. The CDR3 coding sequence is TGTGCCAGCAGCGCCGGACAGGGTAGCAATGAGCAGTTCTTC. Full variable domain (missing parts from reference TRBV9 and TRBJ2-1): DSGVTQTPKHLITATGQRVTLRCSPRSGDLSVYWYQQSLDQGLQFLIQYYNGEERAKGNILERFSAQQFPDLHSELNLSSLELGDSALYFCASSAGQGSNEQFFGPGTRLTVL.

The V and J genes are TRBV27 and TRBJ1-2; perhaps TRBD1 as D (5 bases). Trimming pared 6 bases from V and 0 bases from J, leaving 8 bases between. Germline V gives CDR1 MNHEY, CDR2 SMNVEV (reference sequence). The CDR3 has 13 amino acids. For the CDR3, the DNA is TGTGCCAGCAGCCGGGACCCTAACTATGGCTACACCTTC. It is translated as CASSRDPNYGYTF.

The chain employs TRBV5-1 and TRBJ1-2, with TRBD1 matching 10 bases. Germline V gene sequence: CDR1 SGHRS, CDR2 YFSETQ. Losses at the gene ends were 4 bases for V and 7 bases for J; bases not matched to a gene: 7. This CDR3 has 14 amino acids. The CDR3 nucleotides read TGCGCCAGCAGCATCGGGACAGGGGACGGTGGCTACACCTTC. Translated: CASSIGTGDGGYTF.

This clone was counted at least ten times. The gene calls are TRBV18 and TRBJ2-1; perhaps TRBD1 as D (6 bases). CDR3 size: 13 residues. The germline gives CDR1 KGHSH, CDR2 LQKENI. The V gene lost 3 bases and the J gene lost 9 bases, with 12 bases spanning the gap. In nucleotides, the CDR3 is TGTGCCAGCTCACCTCCAACAGGGTTTGAGCAGTTCTTC. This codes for CASSPPTGFEQFF.

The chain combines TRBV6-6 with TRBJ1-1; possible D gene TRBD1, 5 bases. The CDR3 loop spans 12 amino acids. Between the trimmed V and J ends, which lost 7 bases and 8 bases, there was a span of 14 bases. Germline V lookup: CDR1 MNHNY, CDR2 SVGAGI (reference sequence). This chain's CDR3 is CASTPPGREAFF. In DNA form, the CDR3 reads TGTGCCAGCACCCCCCCGGGGCGCGAAGCTTTCTTT.

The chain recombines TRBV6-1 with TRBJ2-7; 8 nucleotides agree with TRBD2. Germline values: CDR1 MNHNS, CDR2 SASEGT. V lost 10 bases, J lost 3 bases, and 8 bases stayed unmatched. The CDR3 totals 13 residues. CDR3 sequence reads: CATLAEESYEQYF. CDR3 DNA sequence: TGTGCCACACTAGCGGAAGAAAGCTACGAGCAGTACTTC.

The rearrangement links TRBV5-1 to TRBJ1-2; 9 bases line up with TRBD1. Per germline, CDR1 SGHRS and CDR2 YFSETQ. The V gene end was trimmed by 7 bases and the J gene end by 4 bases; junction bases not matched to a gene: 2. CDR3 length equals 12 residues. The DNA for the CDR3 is TGCGCCAGCTCGACAGGGGGCTATGGCTACACCTTC. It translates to CASSTGGYGYTF. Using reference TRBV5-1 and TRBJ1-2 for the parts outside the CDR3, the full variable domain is KAGVTQTPRYLIKTRGQQVTLSCSPISGHRSVSWYQQTPGQGLQFLFEYFSETQRNKGNFPGRFSGRQFSNSRSEMNVSTLELGDSALYLCASSTGGYGYTFGSGTRLTVV.

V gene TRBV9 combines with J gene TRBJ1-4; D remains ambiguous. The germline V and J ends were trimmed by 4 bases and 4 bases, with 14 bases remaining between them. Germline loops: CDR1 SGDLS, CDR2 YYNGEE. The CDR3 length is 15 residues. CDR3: CASSRNYGLNEKLFF. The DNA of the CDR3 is TGTGCCAGCAGCCGCAATTACGGACTTAATGAAAAACTGTTTTTT.

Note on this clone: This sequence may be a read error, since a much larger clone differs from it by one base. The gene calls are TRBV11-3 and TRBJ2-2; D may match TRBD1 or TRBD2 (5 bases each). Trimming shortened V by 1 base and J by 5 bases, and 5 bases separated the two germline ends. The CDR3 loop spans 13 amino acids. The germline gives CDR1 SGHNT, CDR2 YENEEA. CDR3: CASSLGGTGELFF. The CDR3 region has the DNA TGTGCCAGCAGCTTAGGGGGGACCGGGGAGCTGTTTTTT.

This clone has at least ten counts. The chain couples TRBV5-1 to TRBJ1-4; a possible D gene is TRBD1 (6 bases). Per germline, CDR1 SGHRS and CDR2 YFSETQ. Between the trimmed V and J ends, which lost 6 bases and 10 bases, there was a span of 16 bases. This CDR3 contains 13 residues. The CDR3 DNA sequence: TGCGCCAGCACCGCGACGGGGGCCGGAAAACTGTTTTTT. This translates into CASTATGAGKLFF.

The chain's CDR3 is CASSQDREETQYF. The CDR3 DNA sequence: TGTGCCAGCAGTCAAGACAGGGAAGAGACCCAGTACTTC. V gene TRBV6-6 combines with J gene TRBJ2-5; 7 bases fit TRBD1. This CDR3 comprises 13 residues. V trimming: 5 bases; J trimming: 3 bases; junction bases outside the gene matches: 3. The germline V gene encodes CDR1 MNHNY and CDR2 SVGAGI (reference sequence).

CDR3: CASSLRPREVGEKLFF. For the CDR3, the DNA is TGTGCCAGCAGCCTACGACCCAGGGAAGTCGGTGAAAAACTGTTTTTT. The chain links TRBV5-5 to TRBJ1-4, with D perhaps TRBD1 (5 bases). The CDR3 has 16 residues. Germline CDR1 SGHKS, CDR2 YYEKEE (reference sequence). V dropped 4 bases and J dropped 7 bases, with 20 bases sitting between them.